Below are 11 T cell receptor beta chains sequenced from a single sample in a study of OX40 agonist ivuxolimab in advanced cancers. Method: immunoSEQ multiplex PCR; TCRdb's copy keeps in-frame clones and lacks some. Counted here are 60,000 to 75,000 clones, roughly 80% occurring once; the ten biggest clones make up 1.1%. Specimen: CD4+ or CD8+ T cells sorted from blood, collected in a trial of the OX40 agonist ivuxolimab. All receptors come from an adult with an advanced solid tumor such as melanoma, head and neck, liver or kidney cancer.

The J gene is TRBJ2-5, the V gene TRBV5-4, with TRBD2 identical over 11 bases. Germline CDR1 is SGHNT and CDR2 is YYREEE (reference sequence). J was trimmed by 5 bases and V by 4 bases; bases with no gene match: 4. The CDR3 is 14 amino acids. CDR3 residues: CASSPGLAAETQYF. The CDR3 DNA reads TGTGCCAGCAGCCCGGGACTAGCGGCGGAGACCCAGTACTTC. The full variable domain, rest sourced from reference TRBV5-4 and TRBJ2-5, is ETGVTQSPTHLIKTRGQQVTLRCSSQSGHNTVSWYQQALGQGPQFIFQYYREEENGRGNFPPRFSGLQFPNYSSELNVNALELDDSALYLCASSPGLAAETQYFGPGTRLLVL.

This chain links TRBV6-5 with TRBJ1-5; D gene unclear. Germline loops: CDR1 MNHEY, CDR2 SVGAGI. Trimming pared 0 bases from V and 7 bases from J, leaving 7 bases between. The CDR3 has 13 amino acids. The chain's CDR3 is CASSYSRFQPQHF. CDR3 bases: TGTGCCAGCAGTTACTCGAGGTTCCAGCCCCAGCATTTT.

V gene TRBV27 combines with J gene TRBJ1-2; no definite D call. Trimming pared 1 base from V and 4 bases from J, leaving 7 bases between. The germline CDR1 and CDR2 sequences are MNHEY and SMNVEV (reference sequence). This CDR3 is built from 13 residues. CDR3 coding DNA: TGTGCCAGCAGTTTATTTGCAGGCTATGGCTACACCTTC. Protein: CASSLFAGYGYTF.

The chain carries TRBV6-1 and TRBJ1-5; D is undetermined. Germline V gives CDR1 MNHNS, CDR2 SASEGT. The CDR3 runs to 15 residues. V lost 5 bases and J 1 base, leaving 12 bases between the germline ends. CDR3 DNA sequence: TGTGCCAGCAGTTCCCAAAAAGGCAGCAATCAGCCCCAGCATTTT. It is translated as CASSSQKGSNQPQHF.

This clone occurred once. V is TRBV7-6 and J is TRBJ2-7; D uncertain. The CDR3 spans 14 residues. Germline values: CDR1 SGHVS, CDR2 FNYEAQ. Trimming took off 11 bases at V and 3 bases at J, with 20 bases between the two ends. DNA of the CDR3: TGTGCCTGCTATCTTACCCGGACGGTCTACGAGCAGTACTTC. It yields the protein CACYLTRTVYEQYF.

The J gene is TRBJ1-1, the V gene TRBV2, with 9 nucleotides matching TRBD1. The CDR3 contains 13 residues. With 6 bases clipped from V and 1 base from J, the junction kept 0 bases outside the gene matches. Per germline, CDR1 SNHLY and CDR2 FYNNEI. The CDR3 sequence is CASRQGANTEAFF. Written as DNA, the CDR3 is TGTGCCAGCAGACAGGGGGCGAACACTGAAGCTTTCTTT.

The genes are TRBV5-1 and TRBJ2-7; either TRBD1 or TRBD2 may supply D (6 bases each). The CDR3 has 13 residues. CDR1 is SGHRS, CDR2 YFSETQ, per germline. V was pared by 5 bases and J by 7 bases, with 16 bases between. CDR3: CASSGGGTLEQYF. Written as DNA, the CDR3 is TGCGCCAGCAGTGGAGGGGGGACCCTGGAGCAGTACTTC.

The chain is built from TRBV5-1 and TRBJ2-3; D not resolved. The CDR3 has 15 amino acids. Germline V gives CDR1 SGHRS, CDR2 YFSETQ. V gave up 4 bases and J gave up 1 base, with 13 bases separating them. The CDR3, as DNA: TGCGCCAGCAGCGGGGAAGACGGCGGCACAGATACGCAGTATTTT. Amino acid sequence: CASSGEDGGTDTQYF. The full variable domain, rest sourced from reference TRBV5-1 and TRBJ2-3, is KAGVTQTPRYLIKTRGQQVTLSCSPISGHRSVSWYQQTPGQGLQFLFEYFSETQRNKGNFPGRFSGRQFSNSRSEMNVSTLELGDSALYLCASSGEDGGTDTQYFGPGTRLTVL.

The CDR3 nucleotides are TGTGCCAGCAGTGAAGGGGGAGTAACAAATTCACCCCTCCACTTT. Protein sequence: CASSEGGVTNSPLHF. V is TRBV2 and J is TRBJ1-6; D not resolved. This CDR3 comprises 15 residues. The germline gives CDR1 SNHLY, CDR2 FYNNEI. Between the trimmed V and J ends, which lost 1 base and 7 bases, there was a span of 11 bases.

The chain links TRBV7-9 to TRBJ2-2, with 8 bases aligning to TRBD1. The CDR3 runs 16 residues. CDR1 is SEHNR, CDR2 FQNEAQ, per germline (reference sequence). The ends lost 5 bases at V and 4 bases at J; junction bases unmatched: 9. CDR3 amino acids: CASSAKDRVGTGELFF. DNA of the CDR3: TGTGCCAGCAGCGCTAAGGACAGGGTAGGCACCGGGGAGCTGTTTTTT.

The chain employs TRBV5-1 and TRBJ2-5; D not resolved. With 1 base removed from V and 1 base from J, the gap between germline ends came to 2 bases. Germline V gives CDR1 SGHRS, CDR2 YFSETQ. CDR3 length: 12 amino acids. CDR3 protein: CASSLRQETQYF. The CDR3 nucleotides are TGCGCCAGCAGCTTGCGCCAAGAGACCCAGTACTTC.